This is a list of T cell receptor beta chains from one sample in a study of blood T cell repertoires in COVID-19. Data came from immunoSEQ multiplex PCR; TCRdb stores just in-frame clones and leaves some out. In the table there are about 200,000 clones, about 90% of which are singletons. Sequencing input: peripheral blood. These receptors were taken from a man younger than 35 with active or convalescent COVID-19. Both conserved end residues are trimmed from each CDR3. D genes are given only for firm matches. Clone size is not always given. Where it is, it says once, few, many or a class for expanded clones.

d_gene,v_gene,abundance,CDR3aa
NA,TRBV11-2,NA,ASRGAFTGELF
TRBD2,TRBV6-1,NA,ASSEDFAGVDTGELF
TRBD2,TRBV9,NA,ASSVGGLAGIVRAEQF
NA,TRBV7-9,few,ASSLGQVNTEAF
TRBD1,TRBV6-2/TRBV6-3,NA,ASSSQGASEAF
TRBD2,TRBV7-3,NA,ASSLYGGRMNEQF
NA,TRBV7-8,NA,ASSLLGGSYEQY
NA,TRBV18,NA,ASSLQGRADTGELF
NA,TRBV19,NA,ASSIRGQWNEQF
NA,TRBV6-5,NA,ASSRGRETYEQY